This T cell receptor (beta chain) was captured in a study of T cell clones after liver transplantation. At the level of the study: TCRbeta sequencing after a pre-transplant mixed lymphocyte reaction identified graft-donor-reactive clones, later tracked in post-transplant blood.

The germline V and J ends were trimmed by 6 bases and 4 bases, with 10 bases remaining between them. This CDR3 is built from 12 residues. CDR1 is SQVTM, CDR2 ANQGSEA, per germline. Study results and caveats: Compared with third party-reactive sequences, donor-reactive ones declined more, independent of withdrawal success. These preliminary findings come from unstandardized post-transplant sampling times.

Of note for this clone: Its antigen is currently unknown.

Assay used: immunoSEQ multiplex PCR; TCRdb lists only in-frame clones, some missing. The sample lists 51,000 or so clones; roughly nine tenths were seen once. Sorting of unstimulated PBMCs yielded separate CD3+CD4+ and CD3+CD8+ fractions. V is TRBV29-1 and J is TRBJ1-3; D is unclear. This sequence was found in a human patient who received a liver transplant. A subset of T cells may come from the graft donor. The sample was CD8+ T cells from blood, taken 12 months after liver transplant. The CDR3, as DNA: TGCAGCGTACTATCACAGGGAAACACCATATATTTT. It is translated as CSVLSQGNTIYF.